The T cell receptor beta chain under discussion was sequenced for a study of patients and donors after allogeneic stem cell transplantation. V lost 0 bases and J 3 bases, leaving 8 bases between the germline ends. Germline CDR1 and CDR2: GTSNPN and SVGIG (reference sequence). This CDR3 comprises 13 residues. MiXCR, applied by TCRdb to the RT-PCR reads, yields one record per CDR3 protein. The sample records approximately 88,000 distinct CDR3 sequences, 4% to 5% being singletons. The table lists this clonotype with many counts. The origin of this receptor is a human donor who was either an allogeneic HSCT recipient or a stem cell or donor lymphocyte infusion donor (not recorded which). It is not recorded whose cells these are; they may come from a transplant donor. V and J are TRBV30 and TRBJ1-1; the D is unclear. Sample: blood, either unsorted or a sorted T cell fraction (not recorded which). In DNA, the CDR3 is TGTGCCTGGAGTGTACTAATAGACACTGAAGCTTTCTTT. Translation: CAWSVLIDTEAFF.